The T cell receptor beta chain under discussion was sequenced for a study of cytomegalovirus exposure and HLA in healthy donors. Study in general: Assignment to the Caucasian-associated ancestry cluster applied to 81% of the approximately 370 genotyped donors. General study findings and limits: Productive status was seen about 87% or about 30% of the time for most TCR beta V segments in an earlier analysis. A later analysis reportedly found fewer N-insertions in an Asian-associated ancestry cluster than the roughly 670-donor mean. The authors reported that TCR beta sequences could predict HLA-A and HLA-B alleles. These predictions were accurate for most subjects in the first cohort.

With respect to this clone: Its antigen is undetermined.

The PCR ran on 60 Vbeta and 13 Jbeta primers. Sequenced by immunoSEQ multiplex PCR; TCRdb stores in-frame clones only, minus some. The sample lists roughly 160,000 clones, about 82% seen once, with nearly 2.5% in the top ten. V lost 3 bases to trimming and J lost 3 bases, with 18 bases between them. Germline lookup yields CDR1 MNHNS and CDR2 SASEGT. CDR3 length: 16 residues. This chain uses TRBV6-1 with TRBJ2-7; no firm D call. The receptor was isolated from a male donor in good health and CMV-seronegative. The sample taken for sequencing was PBMCs. In DNA form, the CDR3 reads TGTGCCAGCAGTGAGGCCGACGTGGGCTTATACTACGAGCAGTACTTC. Amino acid sequence: CASSEADVGLYYEQYF.